This T cell receptor beta chain was profiled in a study of control samples from healthy donors and cancer patients. Produced via immunoSEQ multiplex PCR; TCRdb's table is partial and in-frame only. The sample comprises approximately 150,000 clones, 93% of which are singletons, and roughly 5.7% rests with the top ten. This CDR3 is built from 11 residues. Germline CDR1 reads SNHLY; CDR2 reads FYNNEI. V gave up 4 bases and J gave up 5 bases, with 5 bases separating them. The V gene is TRBV2, the J gene TRBJ2-5; the D is unclear. This clonotype was sampled from a man between 18 and 29 years old in good health. The specimen was blood. The CDR3 DNA is TGTGCCAGCAGTGTGAGCGAGACCCAGTACTTC. Protein sequence: CASSVSETQYF.